The present T cell receptor beta chain was sequenced within a study of blood T cells in healthy people across ages. Study observations and caveats: Using unsorted PBMCs precluded a conclusive naive versus antigen-experienced comparison.

A note on this clonotype: Its specificity is not known.

This CDR3 region has 14 residues. Germline V gene data show CDR1 as KGHDR and CDR2 as SFDVKD. V was pared by 6 bases and J by 7 bases, with 10 bases of the junction left unmatched. Together with a sample-barcoded 5' primer, a J-beta primer mix was included in a second PCR lasting roughly 7 to 11 cycles. MiXCR, run by TCRdb on the 5' RACE reads, gives a single entry per CDR3 protein. This sample has nearly 1 million distinct CDR3 sequences; roughly half occur once, and the top ten carry about 22%. Total RNA extracted from each sample amounted to at least 5.5 micrograms. The clonotype originates from a woman aged 60-75 years in good health. The chain links TRBV24-1 to TRBJ1-1, with 7 bases matching TRBD1. The sample was blood. The CDR3 spells CATSSTGDGSEAFF. The CDR3 DNA is TGTGCCACCAGTTCAACAGGGGATGGTAGTGAAGCTTTCTTT.